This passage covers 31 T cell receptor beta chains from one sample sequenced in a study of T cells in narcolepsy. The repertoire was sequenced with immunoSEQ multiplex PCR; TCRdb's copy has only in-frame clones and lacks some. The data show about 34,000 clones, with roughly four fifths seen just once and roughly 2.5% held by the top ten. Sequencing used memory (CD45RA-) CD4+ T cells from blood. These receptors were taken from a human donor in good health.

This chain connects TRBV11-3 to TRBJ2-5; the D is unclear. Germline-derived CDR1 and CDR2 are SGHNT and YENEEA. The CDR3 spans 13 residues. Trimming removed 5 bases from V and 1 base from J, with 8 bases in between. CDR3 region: CASSGRIQETQYF. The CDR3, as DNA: TGTGCCAGCAGCGGAAGGATCCAAGAGACCCAGTACTTC.

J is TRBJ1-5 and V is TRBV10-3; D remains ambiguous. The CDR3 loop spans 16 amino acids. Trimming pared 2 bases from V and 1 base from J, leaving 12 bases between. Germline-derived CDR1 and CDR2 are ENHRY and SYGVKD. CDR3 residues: CAISEQEGGSNQPQHF. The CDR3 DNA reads TGTGCCATCAGTGAGCAAGAGGGAGGAAGCAATCAGCCCCAGCATTTT.

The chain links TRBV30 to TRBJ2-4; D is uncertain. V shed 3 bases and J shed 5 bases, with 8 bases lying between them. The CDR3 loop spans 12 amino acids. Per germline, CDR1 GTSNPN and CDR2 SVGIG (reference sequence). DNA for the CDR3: TGTGCCTGGAGGCCAGTAGAAAACATTCAGTACTTC. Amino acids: CAWRPVENIQYF.

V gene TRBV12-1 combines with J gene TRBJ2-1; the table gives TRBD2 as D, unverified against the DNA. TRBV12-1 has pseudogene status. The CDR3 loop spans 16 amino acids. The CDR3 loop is CASSMRLAGLRAEQFF. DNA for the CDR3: TGTGCCAGCAGCATGAGACTAGCGGGCCTCAGGGCTGAGCAGTTCTTC.

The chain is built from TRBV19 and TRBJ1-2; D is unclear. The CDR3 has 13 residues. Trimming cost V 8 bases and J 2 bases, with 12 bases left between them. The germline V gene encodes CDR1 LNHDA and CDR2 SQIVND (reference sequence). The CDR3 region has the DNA TGTGCCAGTCAGAAGGACGGAAACTATGGCTACACCTTC. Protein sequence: CASQKDGNYGYTF. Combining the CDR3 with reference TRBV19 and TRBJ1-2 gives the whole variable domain DGGITQSPKYLFRKEGQNVTLSCEQNLNHDAMYWYRQDPGQGLRLIYYSQIVNDFQKGDIAEGYSVSREKKESFPLTVTSAQKNPTAFYLCASQKDGNYGYTFGSGTRLTVV.

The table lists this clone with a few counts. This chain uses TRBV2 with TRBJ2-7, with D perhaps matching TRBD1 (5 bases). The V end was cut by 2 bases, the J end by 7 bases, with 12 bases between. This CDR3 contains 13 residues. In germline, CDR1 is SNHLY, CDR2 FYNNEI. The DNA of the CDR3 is TGTGCCAGCAGTGAACCCCTCAGGGTAGAGCAGTACTTC. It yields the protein CASSEPLRVEQYF.

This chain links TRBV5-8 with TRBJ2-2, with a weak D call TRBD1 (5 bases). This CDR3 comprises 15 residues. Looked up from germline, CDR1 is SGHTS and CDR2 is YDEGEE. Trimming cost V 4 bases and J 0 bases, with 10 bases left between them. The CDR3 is CASSEWTPNTGELFF. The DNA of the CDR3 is TGTGCCAGCAGCGAGTGGACACCGAACACCGGGGAGCTGTTTTTT.

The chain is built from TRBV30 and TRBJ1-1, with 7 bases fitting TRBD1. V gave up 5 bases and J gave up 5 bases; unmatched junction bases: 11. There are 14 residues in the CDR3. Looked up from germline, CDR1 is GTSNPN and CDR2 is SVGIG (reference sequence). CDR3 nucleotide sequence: TGTGCCTGGCAGACAGGGATTACGAGAACTGAAGCTTTCTTT. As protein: CAWQTGITRTEAFF.

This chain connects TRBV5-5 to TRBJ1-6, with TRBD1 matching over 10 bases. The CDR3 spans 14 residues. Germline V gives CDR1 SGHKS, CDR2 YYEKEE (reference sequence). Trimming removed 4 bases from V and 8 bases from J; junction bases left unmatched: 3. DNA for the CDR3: TGTGCCAGCAGCCGAGGGACAGGGGATTCACCCCTCCACTTT. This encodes CASSRGTGDSPLHF.

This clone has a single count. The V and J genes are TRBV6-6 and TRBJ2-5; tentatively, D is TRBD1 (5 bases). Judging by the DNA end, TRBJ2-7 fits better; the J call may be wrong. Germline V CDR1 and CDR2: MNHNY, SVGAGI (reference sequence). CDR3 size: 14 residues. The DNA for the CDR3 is TGTGCCAGCGGGGTACAGGCCAGCTCCTACGAGCAGTACTTC. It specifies CASGVQASSYEQYF.

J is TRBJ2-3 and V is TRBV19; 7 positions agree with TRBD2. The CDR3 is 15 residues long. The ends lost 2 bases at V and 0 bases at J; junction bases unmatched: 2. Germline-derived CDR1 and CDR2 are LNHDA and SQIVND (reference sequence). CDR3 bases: TGTGCCAGTAGTATAAGGCGGGGGAGCACAGATACGCAGTATTTT. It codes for CASSIRRGSTDTQYF.

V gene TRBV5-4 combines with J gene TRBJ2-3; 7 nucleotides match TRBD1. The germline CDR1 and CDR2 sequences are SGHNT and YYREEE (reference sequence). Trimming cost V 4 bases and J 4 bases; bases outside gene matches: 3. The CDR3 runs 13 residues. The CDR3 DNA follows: TGTGCCAGCAGCCACAGGGGCGCAGATACGCAGTATTTT. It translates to CASSHRGADTQYF.

DNA of the CDR3: TGTGCCTGGAACGGGGGAGGCAATCAGCCCCAGCATTTT. It is translated as CAWNGGGNQPQHF. The chain joins TRBV30 to TRBJ1-5, with D perhaps TRBD1 (5 bases). The CDR3 loop spans 13 amino acids. Trimming left V 4 bases short and J 2 bases short, with 9 bases between. Germline CDR1 is GTSNPN and CDR2 is SVGIG (reference sequence).

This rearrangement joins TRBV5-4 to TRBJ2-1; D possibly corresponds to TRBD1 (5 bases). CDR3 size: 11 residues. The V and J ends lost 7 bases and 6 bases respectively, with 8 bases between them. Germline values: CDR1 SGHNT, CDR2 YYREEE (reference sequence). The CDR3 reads CASEQANEQFF. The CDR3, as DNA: TGTGCCAGCGAACAGGCCAATGAGCAGTTCTTC.

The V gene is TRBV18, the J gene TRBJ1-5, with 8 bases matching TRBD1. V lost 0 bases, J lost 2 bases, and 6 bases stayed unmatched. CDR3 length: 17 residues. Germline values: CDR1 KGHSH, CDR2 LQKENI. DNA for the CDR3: TGTGCCAGCTCACCACCCGGACAGGGCGGACGCAATCAGCCCCAGCATTTT. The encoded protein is CASSPPGQGGRNQPQHF.

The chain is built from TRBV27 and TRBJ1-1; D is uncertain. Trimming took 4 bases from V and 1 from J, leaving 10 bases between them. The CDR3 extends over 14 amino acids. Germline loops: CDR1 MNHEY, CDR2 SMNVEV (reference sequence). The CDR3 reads CASSSRTANTEAFF. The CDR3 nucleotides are TGTGCCAGCAGTTCCCGGACGGCGAACACTGAAGCTTTCTTT.

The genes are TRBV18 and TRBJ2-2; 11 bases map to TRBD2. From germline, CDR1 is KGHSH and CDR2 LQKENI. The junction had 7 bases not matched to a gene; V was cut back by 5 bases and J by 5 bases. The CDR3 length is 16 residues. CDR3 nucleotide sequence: TGTGCCAGCTCAAGCCTAGCGGGAGGTGAGACCGGGGAGCTGTTTTTT. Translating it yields CASSSLAGGETGELFF.

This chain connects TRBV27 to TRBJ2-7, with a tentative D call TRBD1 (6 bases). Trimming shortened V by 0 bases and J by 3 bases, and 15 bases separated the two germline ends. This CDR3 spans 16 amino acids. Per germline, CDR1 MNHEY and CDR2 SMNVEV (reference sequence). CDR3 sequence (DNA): TGTGCCAGCAGTTTATCTGGAACAGGGCAGCACTACGAGCAGTACTTC. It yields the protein CASSLSGTGQHYEQYF.

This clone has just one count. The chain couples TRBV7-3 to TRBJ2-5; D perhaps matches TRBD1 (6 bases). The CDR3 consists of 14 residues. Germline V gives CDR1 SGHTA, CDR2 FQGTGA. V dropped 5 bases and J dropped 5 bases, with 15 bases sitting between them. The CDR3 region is CASSPSGTGETQYF. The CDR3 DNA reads TGTGCCAGCAGCCCATCCGGAACAGGGGAGACCCAGTACTTC.

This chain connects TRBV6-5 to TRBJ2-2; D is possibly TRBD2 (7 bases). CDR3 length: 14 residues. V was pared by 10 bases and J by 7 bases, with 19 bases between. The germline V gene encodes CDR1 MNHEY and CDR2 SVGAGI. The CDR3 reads CATREGGLFGELFF. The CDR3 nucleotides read TGTGCCACCCGAGAGGGGGGGCTTTTCGGGGAGCTGTTTTTT.

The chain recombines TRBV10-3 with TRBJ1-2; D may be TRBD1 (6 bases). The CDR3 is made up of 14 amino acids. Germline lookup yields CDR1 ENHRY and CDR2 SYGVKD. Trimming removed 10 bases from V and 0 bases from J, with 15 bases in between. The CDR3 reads CATWGGAANYGYTF. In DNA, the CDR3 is TGTGCCACCTGGGGGGGGGCGGCTAACTATGGCTACACCTTC.

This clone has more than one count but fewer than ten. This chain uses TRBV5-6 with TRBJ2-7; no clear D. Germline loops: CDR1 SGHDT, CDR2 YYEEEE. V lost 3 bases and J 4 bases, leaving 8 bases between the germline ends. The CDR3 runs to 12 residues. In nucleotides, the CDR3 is TGTGCCAGCAGCTCTATGATATACGAGCAGTACTTC. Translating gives CASSSMIYEQYF.

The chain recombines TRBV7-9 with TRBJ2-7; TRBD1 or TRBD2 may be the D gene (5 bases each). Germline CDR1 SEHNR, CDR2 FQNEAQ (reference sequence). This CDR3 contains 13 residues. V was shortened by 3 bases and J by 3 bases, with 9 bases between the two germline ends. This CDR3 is CASSFGDGYEQYF. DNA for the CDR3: TGTGCCAGCAGCTTTGGGGACGGCTACGAGCAGTACTTC.

DNA for the CDR3: TGTGCCTGGGGACTAGCGGGAGGTCGAACCGGGGAGCTGTTTTTT. Its protein is CAWGLAGGRTGELFF. The chain links TRBV30 to TRBJ2-2, with 14 bases aligning to TRBD2. V shed 5 bases and J 5 bases; nucleotides not matched to a gene: 4. The CDR3 totals 15 residues. CDR1 is GTSNPN and CDR2 is SVGIG in the germline V gene (reference sequence).

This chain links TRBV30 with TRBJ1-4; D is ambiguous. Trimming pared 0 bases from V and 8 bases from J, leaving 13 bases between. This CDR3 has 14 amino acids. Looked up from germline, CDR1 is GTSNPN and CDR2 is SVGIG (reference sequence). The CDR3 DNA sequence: TGTGCCTGGAGTGTTCAGGAGGGTCGGGAAAAACTGTTTTTT. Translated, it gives CAWSVQEGREKLFF.

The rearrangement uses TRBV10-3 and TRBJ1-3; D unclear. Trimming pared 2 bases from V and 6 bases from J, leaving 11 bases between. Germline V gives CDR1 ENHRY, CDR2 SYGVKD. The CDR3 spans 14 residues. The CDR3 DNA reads TGTGCCATCAGTGAGCCTAGATCCCCAAACACCATATATTTT. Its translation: CAISEPRSPNTIYF.

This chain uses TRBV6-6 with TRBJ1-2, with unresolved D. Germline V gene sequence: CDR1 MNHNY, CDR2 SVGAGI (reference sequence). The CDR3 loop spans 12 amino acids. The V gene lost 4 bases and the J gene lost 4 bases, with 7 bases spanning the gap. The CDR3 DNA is TGTGCCAGCAGTTCCCCCAGCTATGGCTACACCTTC. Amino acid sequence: CASSSPSYGYTF.

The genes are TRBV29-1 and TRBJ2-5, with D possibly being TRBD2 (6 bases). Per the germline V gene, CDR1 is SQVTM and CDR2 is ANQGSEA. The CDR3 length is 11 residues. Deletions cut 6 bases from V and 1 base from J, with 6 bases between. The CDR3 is CSVGGQETQYF. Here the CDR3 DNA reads TGCAGCGTCGGGGGCCAAGAGACCCAGTACTTC.

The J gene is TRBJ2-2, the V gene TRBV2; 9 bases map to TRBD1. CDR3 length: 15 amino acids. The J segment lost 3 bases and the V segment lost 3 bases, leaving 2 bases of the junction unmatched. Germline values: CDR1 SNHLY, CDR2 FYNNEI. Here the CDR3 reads CASSERDRDTGELFF. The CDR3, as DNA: TGTGCCAGCAGTGAGCGGGACAGGGACACCGGGGAGCTGTTTTTT.

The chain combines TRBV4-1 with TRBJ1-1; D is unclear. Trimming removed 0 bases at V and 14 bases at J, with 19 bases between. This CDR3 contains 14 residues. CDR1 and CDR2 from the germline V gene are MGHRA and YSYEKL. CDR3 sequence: CASSQEGRDADSFF. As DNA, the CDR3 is TGCGCCAGCAGCCAAGAGGGCAGAGACGCCGATAGCTTCTTT.

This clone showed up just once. The CDR3 loop reads CASSRQGGLTYEQYF. The CDR3 nucleotides read TGTGCCAGCAGCAGACAGGGGGGCTTAACCTACGAGCAGTACTTC. V and J are TRBV7-9 and TRBJ2-7; the match to TRBD1 covers 9 bases. Germline CDR1 reads SEHNR; CDR2 reads FQNEAQ (reference sequence). V trimming: 5 bases; J trimming: 2 bases; junction bases outside the gene matches: 7. This CDR3 is built from 15 residues.